The 5 T cell receptor beta chains in this list originate from one sample, sequenced in a study of blood T cell repertoires in COVID-19. The data were produced by immunoSEQ multiplex PCR, yet TCRdb's version contains in-frame clones alone and is incomplete. Of 210,000 or so clones in the sample, roughly 80% were seen once. The sample comprised PBMCs or T cells enriched from blood (not recorded which). The receptors derive from a woman in her forties or fifties who had been exposed to COVID-19.

V and J are TRBV19 and TRBJ1-1; D perhaps matches TRBD1 (5 bases). V was trimmed by 1 base and J by 0 bases, leaving 12 bases between them. Germline V gene lookup returns CDR1 LNHDA and CDR2 SQIVND (reference sequence). The CDR3 loop spans 16 amino acids. The DNA for the CDR3 is TGTGCCAGTAGTATAGGGAGGGGCTACATGAACACTGAAGCTTTCTTT. This gives the protein CASSIGRGYMNTEAFF. The whole variable domain, remainder taken from reference TRBV19 and TRBJ1-1, is DGGITQSPKYLFRKEGQNVTLSCEQNLNHDAMYWYRQDPGQGLRLIYYSQIVNDFQKGDIAEGYSVSREKKESFPLTVTSAQKNPTAFYLCASSIGRGYMNTEAFFGQGTRLTVV.

The V call is TRBV5-8, the J call TRBJ2-1; 9 bases are a match to TRBD1. Germline values: CDR1 SGHTS, CDR2 YDEGEE. The trim removed 2 bases at V and 7 bases at J, leaving 10 bases unmatched. The CDR3 loop spans 16 amino acids. CDR3 nucleotides: TGTGCCAGCAGCTTTACCCGGGACAGGGCTGGGAATGAGCAGTTCTTC. This sequence encodes CASSFTRDRAGNEQFF.

This chain uses TRBV13 with TRBJ2-3; no firm D call. Germline CDR1 PRHDT, CDR2 FYEKMQ (reference sequence). Trimming left V 5 bases short and J 5 bases short, with 8 bases between. The CDR3 length is 12 residues. The CDR3 loop reads CASSPSGDTQYF. CDR3 DNA sequence: TGTGCCAGCAGCCCCTCGGGAGATACGCAGTATTTT.

CDR3 in DNA: TGTGCCAGCTCGGGGGATACAGGGGCGAATGAGCAGTTCTTC. Encoded protein: CASSGDTGANEQFF. This chain joins TRBV6-5 and TRBJ2-1, with D possibly matching TRBD1 (7 bases). V shed 8 bases and J shed 7 bases, with 18 bases lying between them. The CDR3 has 14 amino acids. Germline CDR1 and CDR2: MNHEY and SVGAGI.

The chain is built from TRBV7-8 and TRBJ1-1; D is unclear. Deletions cut 1 base from V and 5 bases from J, with 11 bases between. The CDR3 runs 14 residues. Germline-derived CDR1 and CDR2 are SGHVS and FQNEAQ. This CDR3 reads CASSLETGGTEAFF. The CDR3 DNA reads TGTGCCAGCAGCTTAGAGACGGGAGGTACTGAAGCTTTCTTT. The full variable domain, in which reference TRBV7-8 and TRBJ1-1 provide the parts outside the CDR3, is GAGVSQSPRYKVAKRGQDVALRCDPISGHVSLFWYQQALGQGPEFLTYFQNEAQLDKSGLPSDRFFAERPEGSVSTLKIQRTQQEDSAVYLCASSLETGGTEAFFGQGTRLTVV.